In this sample, the clone carrying this T cell receptor beta chain turned up many times. Its antigen is currently unknown. Template switching added a universal primer binding site, and final cDNA carried unique molecular identifiers. In TCRdb, the 5' RACE reads were re-called with MiXCR into one record per CDR3 protein. The top ten clones hold around 0.98% of a sample with hundreds of thousands of distinct CDR3 sequences, 8.5% to 9% of them seen once. This record comes from a study of identical twins. J lost 1 base, V lost 4 bases, and 3 bases had no gene match. CDR1 LGHDT and CDR2 YNNKEL come from the germline V gene (reference sequence). The CDR3 loop spans 14 amino acids. Overall study findings and caveats: Twins' excess sharing was less marked for out-of-frame beta sequences.

This sample was also put to use in a study of yellow fever vaccine responses in identical twins. That work states: Twins showed a vaccine T cell response that reportedly seemed partly convergent, partly personalized.

This receptor was identified in a woman aged 18 to 35 in good health. The chain joins TRBV3-1 to TRBJ2-5; 7 bases line up with TRBD2. Material for sequencing was PBMCs. This CDR3 reads CASSRSGIQETQYF. As DNA, the CDR3 is TGTGCCAGCAGCCGAAGCGGGATCCAAGAGACCCAGTACTTC.